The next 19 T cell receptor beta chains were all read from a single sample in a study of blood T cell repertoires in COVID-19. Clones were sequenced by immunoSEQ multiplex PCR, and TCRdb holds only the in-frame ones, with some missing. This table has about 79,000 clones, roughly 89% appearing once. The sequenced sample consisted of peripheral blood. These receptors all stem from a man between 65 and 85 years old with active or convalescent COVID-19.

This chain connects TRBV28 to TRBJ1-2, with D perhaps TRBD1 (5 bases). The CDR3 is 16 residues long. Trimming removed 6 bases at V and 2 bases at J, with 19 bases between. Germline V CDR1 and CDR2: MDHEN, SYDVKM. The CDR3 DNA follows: TGTGCCAGCAGCTCCAAAGGGGTGGACGGGAACTATGGCTACACCTTC. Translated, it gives CASSSKGVDGNYGYTF.

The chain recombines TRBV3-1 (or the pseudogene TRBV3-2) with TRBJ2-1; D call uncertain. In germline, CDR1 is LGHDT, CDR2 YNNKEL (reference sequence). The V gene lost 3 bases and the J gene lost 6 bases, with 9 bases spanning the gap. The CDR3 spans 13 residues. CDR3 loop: CASSQSILNEQFF. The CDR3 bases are TGTGCCAGCAGCCAGAGCATTCTCAATGAGCAGTTCTTC.

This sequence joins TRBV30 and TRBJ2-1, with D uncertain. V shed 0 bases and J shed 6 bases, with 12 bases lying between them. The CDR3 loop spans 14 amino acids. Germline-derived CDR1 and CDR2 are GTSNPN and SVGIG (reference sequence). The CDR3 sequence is CAWSVLPTGNEQFF. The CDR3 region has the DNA TGTGCCTGGAGTGTACTGCCCACGGGCAATGAGCAGTTCTTC.

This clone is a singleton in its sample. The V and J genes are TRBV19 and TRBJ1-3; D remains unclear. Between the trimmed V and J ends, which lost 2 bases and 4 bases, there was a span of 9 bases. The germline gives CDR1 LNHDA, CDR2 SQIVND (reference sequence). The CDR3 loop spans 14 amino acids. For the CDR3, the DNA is TGTGCCAGTAGTATATTCGCAGGAGGAAACACCATATATTTT. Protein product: CASSIFAGGNTIYF.

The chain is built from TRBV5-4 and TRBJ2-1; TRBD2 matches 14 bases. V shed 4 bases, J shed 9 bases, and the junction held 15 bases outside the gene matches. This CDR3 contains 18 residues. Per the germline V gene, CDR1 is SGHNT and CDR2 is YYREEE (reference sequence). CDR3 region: CASSTTSGRARWYIEQFF. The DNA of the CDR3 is TGTGCCAGCAGCACGACTAGCGGGAGGGCCAGGTGGTATATTGAGCAGTTCTTC. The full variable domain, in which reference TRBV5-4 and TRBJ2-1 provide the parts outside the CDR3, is ETGVTQSPTHLIKTRGQQVTLRCSSQSGHNTVSWYQQALGQGPQFIFQYYREEENGRGNFPPRFSGLQFPNYSSELNVNALELDDSALYLCASSTTSGRARWYIEQFFGPGTRLTVL.

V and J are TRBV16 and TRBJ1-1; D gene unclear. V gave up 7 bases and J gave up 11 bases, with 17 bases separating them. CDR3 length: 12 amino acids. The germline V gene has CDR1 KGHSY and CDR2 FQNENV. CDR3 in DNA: TGTGCCAGCACCGCGAACCCCCCGGTGGCTTTCTTT. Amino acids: CASTANPPVAFF. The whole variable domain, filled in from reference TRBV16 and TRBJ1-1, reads GEEVAQTPKHLVRGEGQKAKLYCAPIKGHSYVFWYQQVLKNEFKFLISFQNENVFDETGMPKERFSAKCLPNSPCSLEIQATKLEDSAVYFCASTANPPVAFFGQGTRLTVV.

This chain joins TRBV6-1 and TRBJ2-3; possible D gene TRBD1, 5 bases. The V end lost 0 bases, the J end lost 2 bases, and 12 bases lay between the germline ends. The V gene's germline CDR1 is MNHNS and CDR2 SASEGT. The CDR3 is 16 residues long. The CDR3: CASSEALGQDTDTQYF. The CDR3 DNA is TGTGCCAGCAGTGAAGCGCTGGGGCAGGACACAGATACGCAGTATTTT.

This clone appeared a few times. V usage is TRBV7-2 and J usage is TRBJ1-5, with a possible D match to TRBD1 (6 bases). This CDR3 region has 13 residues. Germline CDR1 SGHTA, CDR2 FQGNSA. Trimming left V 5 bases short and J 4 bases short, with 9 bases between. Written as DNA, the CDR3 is TGTGCCAGCAGCCCTGACAGGAATCAGCCCCAGCATTTT. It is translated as CASSPDRNQPQHF.

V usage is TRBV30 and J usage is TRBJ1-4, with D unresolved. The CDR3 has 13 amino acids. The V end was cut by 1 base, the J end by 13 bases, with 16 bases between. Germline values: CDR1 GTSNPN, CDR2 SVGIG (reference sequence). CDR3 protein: CAWSASDGRGLFF. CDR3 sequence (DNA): TGTGCCTGGAGTGCCTCAGACGGTAGAGGACTGTTTTTT.

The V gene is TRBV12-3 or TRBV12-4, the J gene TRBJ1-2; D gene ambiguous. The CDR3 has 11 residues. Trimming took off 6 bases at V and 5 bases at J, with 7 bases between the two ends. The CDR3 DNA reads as TGTGCCAGCAGATCGACATATGGCTACACCTTC. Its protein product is CASRSTYGYTF.

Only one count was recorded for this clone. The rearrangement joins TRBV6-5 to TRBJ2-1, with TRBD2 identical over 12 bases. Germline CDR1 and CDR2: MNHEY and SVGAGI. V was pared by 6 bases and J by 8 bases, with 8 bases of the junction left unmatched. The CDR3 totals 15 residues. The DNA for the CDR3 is TGTGCCAGCAGCGCTTCTAGCGGGAGGGCCGATGAGCAGTTCTTC. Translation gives CASSASSGRADEQFF.

The CDR3 loop reads CASSHGQGRPQHF. CDR3 coding DNA: TGTGCCAGCAGCCATGGACAGGGGAGGCCCCAGCATTTT. The rearrangement joins TRBV6-2 or TRBV6-3 to TRBJ1-5; 9 bases line up with TRBD1. Germline V lookup: CDR1 MNHEY, CDR2 SVGEGT. The J segment lost 9 bases and the V segment lost 6 bases, leaving 6 bases of the junction unmatched. This CDR3 has 13 amino acids.

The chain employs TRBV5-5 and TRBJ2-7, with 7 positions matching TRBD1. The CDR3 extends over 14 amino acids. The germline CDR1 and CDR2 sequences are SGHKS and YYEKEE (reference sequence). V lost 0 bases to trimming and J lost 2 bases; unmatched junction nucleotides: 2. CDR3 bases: TGTGCCAGCAGCTTGGCGGGACAGACCTACGAGCAGTACTTC. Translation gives CASSLAGQTYEQYF.

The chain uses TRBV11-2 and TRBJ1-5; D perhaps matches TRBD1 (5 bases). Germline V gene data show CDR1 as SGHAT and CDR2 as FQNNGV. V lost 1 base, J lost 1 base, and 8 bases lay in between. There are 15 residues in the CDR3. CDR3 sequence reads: CASSLGPGSNQPQHF. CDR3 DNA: TGTGCCAGCAGCTTAGGTCCAGGGAGCAATCAGCCCCAGCATTTT. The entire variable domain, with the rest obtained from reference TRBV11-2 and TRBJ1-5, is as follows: EAGVAQSPRYKIIEKRQSVAFWCNPISGHATLYWYQQILGQGPKLLIQFQNNGVVDDSQLPKDRFSAERLKGVDSTLKIQPAKLEDSAVYLCASSLGPGSNQPQHFGDGTRLSIL.

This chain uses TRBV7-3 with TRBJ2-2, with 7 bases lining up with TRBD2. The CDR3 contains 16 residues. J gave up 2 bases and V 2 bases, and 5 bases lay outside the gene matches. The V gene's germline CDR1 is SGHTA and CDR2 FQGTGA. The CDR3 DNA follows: TGTGCCAGCAGCTTATTTGGGACTATCAACACCGGGGAGCTGTTTTTT. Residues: CASSLFGTINTGELFF.

The CDR3: CASSGLGSGKETQYF. The CDR3 nucleotides are TGTGCCAGCAGTGGTCTCGGTAGCGGGAAAGAGACCCAGTACTTC. This chain uses TRBV9 with TRBJ2-5; the match to TRBD2 covers 8 bases. The trim removed 5 bases at V and 3 bases at J, leaving 9 bases unmatched. Germline CDR1 reads SGDLS; CDR2 reads YYNGEE. This CDR3 has 15 residues. Complete variable domain (other parts from reference TRBV9 and TRBJ2-5): DSGVTQTPKHLITATGQRVTLRCSPRSGDLSVYWYQQSLDQGLQFLIQYYNGEERAKGNILERFSAQQFPDLHSELNLSSLELGDSALYFCASSGLGSGKETQYFGPGTRLLVL.

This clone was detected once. The CDR3 loop is CASSETDDQPQHF. The CDR3 DNA sequence: TGTGCCAGCAGTGAGACAGATGATCAGCCCCAGCATTTT. The chain employs TRBV6-1 and TRBJ1-5; tentatively, D is TRBD1 (5 bases). This CDR3 has 13 residues. Trimming took 3 bases from V and 5 from J, leaving 8 bases between them. Germline V gives CDR1 MNHNS, CDR2 SASEGT.

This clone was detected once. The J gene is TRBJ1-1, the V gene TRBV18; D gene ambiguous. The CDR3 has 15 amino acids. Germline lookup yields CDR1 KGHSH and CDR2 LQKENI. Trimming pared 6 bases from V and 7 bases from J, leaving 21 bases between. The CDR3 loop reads CASSPVLLTRNEAFF. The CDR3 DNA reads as TGTGCCAGCTCCCCCGTTCTGTTGACACGGAATGAAGCTTTCTTT.

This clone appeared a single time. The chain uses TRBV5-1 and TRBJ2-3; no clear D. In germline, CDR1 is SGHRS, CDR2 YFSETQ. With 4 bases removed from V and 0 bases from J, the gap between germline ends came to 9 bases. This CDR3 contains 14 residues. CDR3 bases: TGCGCCAGCAGCGCCGGTCCTAGCACAGATACGCAGTATTTT. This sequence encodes CASSAGPSTDTQYF.